The source of this T cell receptor beta chain is a study of vaccination and CD4 T cells after COVID-19. Study information: Sampling after COVID took place at a median of about 98 days (range 35 to 161) following diagnosis. Overlapping spike peptides of SARS-CoV-2, HCoV-NL63, HCoV-OC43 and HCoV-229E were used, and cells were stimulated with them.

CD4+ T cells that had been cultured provided DNA sequenced with the Oncomine TCR Beta short-read assay. TCRdb passed the PCR reads through MiXCR, listing each CDR3 protein once. The table includes under 15,000 distinct CDR3 sequences, 50% to 65% detected once. As to treatment: approximately 11-day PBMC culture with coronavirus spike peptide pools or control peptides (ViraFEST assay). With fresh IL-2 medium, half the medium was replaced on days 3 and 7. For this clonotype: Its antigen remains unknown.

CDR3 length: 14 residues. Germline V gene lookup returns CDR1 SGHVS and CDR2 FNYEAQ. V gave up 4 bases and J gave up 1 base, with 10 bases separating them. The specimen was CD4+ T cells from blood, cultured in vitro. This sequence was found in a human donor who had recovered from COVID-19. The chain combines TRBV7-6 with TRBJ2-5; D tentatively fits TRBD1 or TRBD2 (5 bases each). In DNA, the CDR3 is TGTGCCAGCAGCTCGGGGCAGGTCCAAGAGACCCAGTACTTC. This sequence encodes CASSSGQVQETQYF.